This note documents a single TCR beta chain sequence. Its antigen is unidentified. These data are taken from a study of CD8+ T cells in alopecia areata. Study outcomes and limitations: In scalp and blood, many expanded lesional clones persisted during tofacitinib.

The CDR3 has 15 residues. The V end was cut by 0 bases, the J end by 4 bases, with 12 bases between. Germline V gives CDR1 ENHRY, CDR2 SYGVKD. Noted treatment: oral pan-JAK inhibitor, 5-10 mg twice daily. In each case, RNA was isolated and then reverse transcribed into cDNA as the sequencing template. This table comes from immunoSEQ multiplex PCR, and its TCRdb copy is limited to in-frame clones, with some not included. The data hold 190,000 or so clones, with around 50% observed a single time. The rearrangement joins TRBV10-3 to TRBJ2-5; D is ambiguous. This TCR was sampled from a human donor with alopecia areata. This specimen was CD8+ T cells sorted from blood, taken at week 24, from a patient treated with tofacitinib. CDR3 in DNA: TGTGCCATCAGTGAGTCAGGTAGCATCTTAGAGACCCAGTACTTC. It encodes CAISESGSILETQYF.